This record looks at one T cell receptor (beta chain) sequence and its context. What it binds is not known. The data derive from a study of cytomegalovirus exposure and HLA in healthy donors. Points from the study as a whole: Rare TCR sequences predominated, though certain public TCRs were found in many donors. In vitro assays verified that three CMV-associated chains recognized CMV antigens specifically.

This CDR3 is built from 17 residues. Assay used: immunoSEQ multiplex PCR; TCRdb lists only in-frame clones, some missing. This table has 150,000 or so clones, over 90% appearing once. The donors formed part of the roughly 120-subject validation cohort, distinct from the roughly 600-subject first cohort. The TCR comes from a man aged 18 to 30 in good health and CMV-seropositive. V gene TRBV21-1 combines with J gene TRBJ2-7; the table names TRBD2, a call not compared with the DNA. TRBV21-1 is classified as a pseudogene. Sequenced input: PBMCs. For the CDR3, the DNA is TGTGCCAGCAGCAAAGTCGAGGGAGGGCCAAGGCGCTACGAGCAGTACTTC. Its translation is CASSKVEGGPRRYEQYF.